This TCR beta chain stems from a study of beta chain features in type 1 diabetes. As every portion of the isolated RNA was reverse transcribed, the sequencing read expressed TCRB transcripts. Measured with immunoSEQ multiplex PCR; TCRdb has only the in-frame clones, and not every one. This table holds hundreds of thousands of clones, roughly 15% found once. Sorting with CD45RO/CCR7/CD25/CD127/CD95/CD27 yielded naive, central memory, regulatory and stem-like memory CD4+ cells. V lost 3 bases to trimming and J lost 6 bases; unmatched junction nucleotides: 4. Germline CDR1 reads GTSNPN; CDR2 reads SVGIG (reference sequence). CDR3 length: 13 amino acids.

This clonotype was sampled from a man aged 18 to 30 in good health. The V call is TRBV30, the J call TRBJ1-2, with TRBD1 matching 10 bases. Input material: naive CD4+ T cells from blood. The DNA of the CDR3 is TGTGCCTGGAGCAGCGGACAGGGGGATGGCTACACCTTC. It specifies CAWSSGQGDGYTF.